This TCR beta chain was sequenced in a study of cytomegalovirus exposure and HLA in healthy donors. V lost 6 bases to trimming and J lost 6 bases, with 9 bases between them. Germline CDR1 and CDR2: MNHEY and SVGAGI. The CDR3 covers 12 residues. Primers included in the PCR were 60 Vbeta and 13 Jbeta primers. Data came from immunoSEQ multiplex PCR; TCRdb stores just in-frame clones and leaves some out. This listing includes around 140,000 clones. The sequenced material came from PBMCs. The clonotype was recovered from a middle-aged woman in good health and CMV-seropositive. This sequence joins TRBV6-5 and TRBJ2-1, with a tentative D call TRBD1 (5 bases). This CDR3 is CASSQGSNEQFF. Written as DNA, the CDR3 is TGTGCCAGCAGCCAGGGAAGCAATGAGCAGTTCTTC.